One sample yielded the 25 T cell receptor beta chains listed below, sequenced in a study of Ad26.COV2.S vaccination and SARS-CoV-2 variants. Treatment here: approximately 18 received Ad26.COV2.S at low or high dose, single or two shots; 5 received placebo; per-sample allocation not given. Sampling happened 63 days after the first vaccine or placebo injection. Measured with immunoSEQ multiplex PCR; TCRdb has only the in-frame clones, and not every one. The repertoire holds hundreds of thousands of clones, with 80% to 90% as singletons. Sequencing used peripheral blood, obtained in a trial of Ad26.COV2.S vaccine versus placebo. The origin of the receptors is a person aged 18-65 years who received the Ad26.COV2.S COVID-19 vaccine or a placebo.

This chain links TRBV5-1 with TRBJ1-6; D is possibly TRBD1 (6 bases). The CDR3 is made up of 12 amino acids. Germline V CDR1 and CDR2: SGHRS, YFSETQ. V lost 4 bases and J lost 14, with 13 bases in between. The CDR3 here is CASSPQGEALHF. The CDR3 DNA follows: TGCGCCAGCAGCCCACAGGGAGAGGCCCTCCACTTT. The entire variable domain, with the rest obtained from reference TRBV5-1 and TRBJ1-6, is as follows: KAGVTQTPRYLIKTRGQQVTLSCSPISGHRSVSWYQQTPGQGLQFLFEYFSETQRNKGNFPGRFSGRQFSNSRSEMNVSTLELGDSALYLCASSPQGEALHFGNGTRLTVT.

The chain uses TRBV11-1 and TRBJ1-1; D unresolved. The CDR3 contains 14 residues. Between the trimmed V and J ends, which lost 0 bases and 6 bases, there was a span of 11 bases. The germline CDR1 and CDR2 sequences are SGHAT and FQDESV (reference sequence). The CDR3 region has the DNA TGTGCCAGCAGCTTAGCGGGCAGGATCTCTGAAGCTTTCTTT. It yields the protein CASSLAGRISEAFF.

As regards this clone: The germline gene is not matched at one end of the junction; a read error may be the cause. The genes are TRBV7-6 and TRBJ2-4, with D perhaps matching TRBD2 (6 bases). The CDR3 loop spans 13 amino acids. Germline V gene sequence: CDR1 SGHVS, CDR2 FNYEAQ. The CDR3 reads CASSPEPARRVVF. CDR3 in DNA: TGTGCCAGCAGCCCCGAACCAGCCCGGAGGGTGGTCTTC.

The V and J genes are TRBV5-1 and TRBJ1-3; no definite D call. Germline-derived CDR1 and CDR2 are SGHRS and YFSETQ. The CDR3 spans 15 residues. V was cut by 0 bases and J by 0 bases, with 7 bases left in between. The DNA of the CDR3 is TGCGCCAGCAGCTTGGAATTCTACTCTGGAAACACCATATATTTT. Protein sequence: CASSLEFYSGNTIYF.

This chain connects TRBV7-8 to TRBJ2-3; 8 bases are shared with TRBD1. CDR3 length: 14 residues. Germline CDR1 and CDR2: SGHVS and FQNEAQ. The V and J ends lost 5 bases and 3 bases, in that order; junction bases with no gene match: 4. The chain's CDR3 is CASSPGQGTDTQYF. The CDR3 coding sequence is TGTGCCAGCAGCCCCGGACAGGGAACAGATACGCAGTATTTT.

The CDR3, as DNA: TGTGCCAGTTTGCTAGGGGGCATTGAGCAGTTCTTC. Its protein is CASLLGGIEQFF. V usage is TRBV5-8 and J usage is TRBJ2-1; the match to TRBD1 covers 7 bases. Unmatched junction bases numbered 8, after V lost 8 bases and J lost 9 bases. The CDR3 runs to 12 residues. Germline V gene sequence: CDR1 SGHTS, CDR2 YDEGEE.

The chain recombines TRBV11-1 with TRBJ2-5; 8 bases align to TRBD1. Germline assignment: CDR1 SGHAT and CDR2 FQDESV (reference sequence). The CDR3 spans 16 residues. Trimming took 5 bases from V and 0 from J; bases not matched to a gene: 8. In nucleotides, the CDR3 is TGTGCCAGCAGCAGCCGCCAGGACAGGGACCAAGAGACCCAGTACTTC. Translation: CASSSRQDRDQETQYF. Full variable domain (outside the CDR3, taken from reference TRBV11-1 and TRBJ2-5): EAEVAQSPRYKITEKSQAVAFWCDPISGHATLYWYRQILGQGPELLVQFQDESVVDDSQLPKDRFSAERLKGVDSTLKIQPAELGDSAMYLCASSSRQDRDQETQYFGPGTRLLVL.

The chain uses TRBV9 and TRBJ1-2; 8 bases match TRBD1. Germline V gives CDR1 SGDLS, CDR2 YYNGEE. With 0 bases clipped from V and 0 bases from J, the junction kept 7 bases outside the gene matches. The CDR3 is 17 amino acids. CDR3: CASSVGWRGQANYGYTF. In nucleotides, the CDR3 is TGTGCCAGCAGCGTAGGGTGGAGGGGACAGGCTAACTATGGCTACACCTTC. The full variable domain, completed using reference TRBV9 and TRBJ1-2, is DSGVTQTPKHLITATGQRVTLRCSPRSGDLSVYWYQQSLDQGLQFLIQYYNGEERAKGNILERFSAQQFPDLHSELNLSSLELGDSALYFCASSVGWRGQANYGYTFGSGTRLTVV.

The gene calls are TRBV4-3 and TRBJ2-5; a possible D gene is TRBD2 (6 bases). V lost 2 bases and J lost 5, with 15 bases in between. This CDR3 comprises 15 residues. Germline V lookup: CDR1 LGHNA, CDR2 YSLEER. This CDR3 is CASSQNALGGETQYF. The CDR3 DNA sequence: TGCGCCAGCAGCCAAAACGCACTTGGGGGGGAGACCCAGTACTTC.

The chain combines TRBV9 with TRBJ2-2; TRBD2 might be the D (6 bases). Germline V lookup: CDR1 SGDLS, CDR2 YYNGEE. V was trimmed by 4 bases and J by 5 bases, leaving 24 bases between them. The CDR3 runs 18 residues. The CDR3 here is CASSSPTAPEGATGELFF. The CDR3 DNA reads TGTGCCAGCAGCTCCCCGACAGCCCCGGAGGGTGCGACCGGGGAGCTGTTTTTT.

This rearrangement joins TRBV5-6 to TRBJ2-7; D not resolved. V lost 0 bases to trimming and J lost 0 bases, with 7 bases between them. The CDR3 sequence is 14 residues long. CDR1 and CDR2 from the germline V gene are SGHDT and YYEEEE. CDR3 coding DNA: TGTGCCAGCAGCTTGGGCACCCGCTCCTACGAGCAGTACTTC. Its translation is CASSLGTRSYEQYF.

The rearrangement uses TRBV4-3 and TRBJ1-1; unclear D gene. Germline CDR1 and CDR2: LGHNA and YSLEER. The CDR3 spans 17 residues. Trimming took off 3 bases at V and 4 bases at J, with 21 bases between the two ends. The CDR3 region has the DNA TGCGCCAGCAGCCATACCCATGGGAGGCAAATTAGCACTGAAGCTTTCTTT. This codes for CASSHTHGRQISTEAFF.

The genes are TRBV7-2 and TRBJ2-7, with 9 nucleotides matching TRBD2. Trimming cost V 1 base and J 2 bases; bases outside gene matches: 3. This CDR3 spans 15 amino acids. Per the germline V gene, CDR1 is SGHTA and CDR2 is FQGNSA. CDR3: CASSLVGGGAYEQYF. In nucleotides, the CDR3 is TGTGCCAGCAGCTTAGTCGGCGGGGGGGCCTACGAGCAGTACTTC.

The V gene is TRBV4-3, the J gene TRBJ2-1; TRBD2 agrees at 9 bases. Germline V gene data show CDR1 as LGHNA and CDR2 as YSLEER. The CDR3 totals 16 residues. After removal of 0 bases from V and 6 bases from J, the junction contained 6 bases not matched to a gene. DNA of the CDR3: TGCGCCAGCAGCCAAGAATTTCCTAGCGGGATCAATGAGCAGTTCTTC. Protein: CASSQEFPSGINEQFF.

J is TRBJ1-3 and V is TRBV11-3, with D hard to call. In germline, CDR1 is SGHNT, CDR2 YENEEA. Trimming cost V 5 bases and J 4 bases, with 9 bases left between them. This CDR3 has 13 amino acids. In nucleotides, the CDR3 is TGTGCCAGCAGCGCAGTCCCGGGAAACACCATATATTTT. Its protein is CASSAVPGNTIYF.

In its sample, this clone was seen once. The chain recombines TRBV2 with TRBJ1-5; weak D call: TRBD1 (6 bases). The CDR3 runs 15 residues. V lost 2 bases and J lost 7, with 15 bases in between. The germline gives CDR1 SNHLY, CDR2 FYNNEI. In DNA, the CDR3 is TGTGCCAGCAGTGAAATAGTAGCAGGGGCCCAGCCCCAGCATTTT. Translating it yields CASSEIVAGAQPQHF. Variable domain in full (rest from reference TRBV2 and TRBJ1-5): EPEVTQTPSHQVTQMGQEVILRCVPISNHLYFYWYRQILGQKVEFLVSFYNNEISEKSEIFDDQFSVERPDGSNFTLKIRSTKLEDSAMYFCASSEIVAGAQPQHFGDGTRLSIL.

The chain combines TRBV7-3 with TRBJ2-2; D remains ambiguous. Germline lookup yields CDR1 SGHTA and CDR2 FQGTGA. The length of the CDR3 is 14 residues. Trimming left V 1 base short and J 4 bases short, with 7 bases between. In nucleotides, the CDR3 is TGTGCCAGCAGCTTAATCCTACGCACCGGGGAGCTGTTTTTT. It is translated as CASSLILRTGELFF.

J is TRBJ1-5 and V is TRBV30; D is perhaps TRBD1 (6 bases). V was shortened by 4 bases and J by 7 bases, with 20 bases between the two germline ends. CDR3 length: 15 amino acids. Germline loops: CDR1 GTSNPN, CDR2 SVGIG (reference sequence). The chain's CDR3 is CAWNVPAERGQPQHF. The CDR3 coding sequence is TGTGCCTGGAACGTACCTGCGGAAAGGGGGCAGCCCCAGCATTTT. Combining the CDR3 with reference TRBV30 and TRBJ1-5 gives the whole variable domain SQTIHQWPATLVQPVGSPLSLECTVEGTSNPNLYWYRQAAGRGLQLLFYSVGIGQISSEVPQNLSASRPQDRQFILSSKKLLLSDSGFYLCAWNVPAERGQPQHFGDGTRLSIL.

The rearrangement uses TRBV5-1 and TRBJ2-1; the D is unclear. CDR3 size: 12 residues. Trimming took off 3 bases at V and 10 bases at J, with 11 bases between the two ends. Germline V lookup: CDR1 SGHRS, CDR2 YFSETQ. In DNA, the CDR3 is TGCGCCAGCAGCTCCCTTCTTGAGGAGCAGTTCTTC. Translation gives CASSSLLEEQFF.

The rearrangement links TRBV18 to TRBJ1-2; TRBD1 might be the D (6 bases). V lost 4 bases and J lost 0, with 9 bases in between. The germline V gene encodes CDR1 KGHSH and CDR2 LQKENI. CDR3 length equals 14 residues. The CDR3 bases are TGTGCCAGCTCACTCACAGGGACTAACTATGGCTACACCTTC. Its translation is CASSLTGTNYGYTF.

Comments on this clone: This may come from a read error, since a much larger clone is one base off. V and J are TRBV2 and TRBJ1-1; no clear D gene. The CDR3 is 11 residues long. Germline lookup yields CDR1 SNHLY and CDR2 FYNNEI. The ends were cut back, 3 bases at V and 3 bases at J, with 2 bases in the middle. The CDR3 sequence is CASSEDTEAFF. CDR3 bases: TGTGCCAGCAGTGAGGACACTGAAGCTTTCTTT. The full variable domain, rest sourced from reference TRBV2 and TRBJ1-1, is EPEVTQTPSHQVTQMGQEVILRCVPISNHLYFYWYRQILGQKVEFLVSFYNNEISEKSEIFDDQFSVERPDGSNFTLKIRSTKLEDSAMYFCASSEDTEAFFGQGTRLTVV.

The rearrangement joins TRBV15 to TRBJ1-5, with a possible D match to TRBD1 (5 bases). Trimming shortened V by 0 bases and J by 8 bases, and 17 bases separated the two germline ends. Germline V gene data show CDR1 as LNHNV and CDR2 as YYDKDF (reference sequence). The CDR3 has 16 residues. CDR3 loop: CATSRELVGAGEPQHF. In nucleotides, the CDR3 is TGTGCCACCAGCAGAGAGCTGGTCGGGGCAGGTGAGCCCCAGCATTTT.

The genes are TRBV9 and TRBJ1-2, with no clear D. Germline assignment: CDR1 SGDLS and CDR2 YYNGEE. This CDR3 comprises 15 residues. The V gene lost 4 bases and the J gene lost 4 bases, with 17 bases spanning the gap. The CDR3 reads CASSPGNRWVYGYTF. CDR3 DNA sequence: TGTGCCAGCAGCCCCGGGAACCGGTGGGTCTATGGCTACACCTTC.

J is TRBJ2-1 and V is TRBV18, with TRBD1 matching over 8 bases. Germline loops: CDR1 KGHSH, CDR2 LQKENI. The CDR3 length is 14 residues. The trim removed 4 bases at V and 5 bases at J, leaving 4 bases unmatched. CDR3 region: CASSQDRVNNEQFF. Here the CDR3 DNA reads TGTGCCAGCTCACAGGACAGGGTTAACAATGAGCAGTTCTTC.

The rearrangement links TRBV9 to TRBJ2-3; no reliable D call. The CDR3 is 15 residues long. CDR1 is SGDLS, CDR2 YYNGEE, per germline. Trimming cost V 0 bases and J 2 bases, with 10 bases left between them. The CDR3 DNA reads as TGTGCCAGCAGCGTAGGCTCACTAATCACAGATACGCAGTATTTT. Protein sequence: CASSVGSLITDTQYF.